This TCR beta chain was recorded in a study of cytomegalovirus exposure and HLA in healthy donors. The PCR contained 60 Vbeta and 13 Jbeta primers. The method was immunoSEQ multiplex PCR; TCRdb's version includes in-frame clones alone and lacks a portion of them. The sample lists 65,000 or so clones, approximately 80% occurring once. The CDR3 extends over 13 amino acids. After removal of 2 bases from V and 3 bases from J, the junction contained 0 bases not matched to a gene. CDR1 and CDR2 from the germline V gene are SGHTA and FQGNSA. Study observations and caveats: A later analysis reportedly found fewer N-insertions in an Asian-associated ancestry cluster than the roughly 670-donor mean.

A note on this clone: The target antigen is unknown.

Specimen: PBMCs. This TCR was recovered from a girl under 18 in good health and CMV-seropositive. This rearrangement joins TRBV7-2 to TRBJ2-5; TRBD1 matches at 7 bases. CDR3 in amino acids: CASSLTGEETQYF. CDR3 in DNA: TGTGCCAGCAGCTTAACAGGGGAAGAGACCCAGTACTTC. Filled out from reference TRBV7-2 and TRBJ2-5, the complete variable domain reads GAGVSQSPSNKVTEKGKDVELRCDPISGHTALYWYRQSLGQGLEFLIYFQGNSAPDKSGLPSDRFSAERTGGSVSTLTIQRTQQEDSAVYLCASSLTGEETQYFGPGTRLLVL.